The clone carrying this TCR beta chain was seen repeatedly, ten times or more. Its matching antigen is unknown. The record originates from a study of spatial heterogeneity in lung cancer. Study overall: Detection of beta-chain sequences consistently exceeded that of alpha-chain sequences.

The presence of a unique molecular identifier marked each TCR cDNA molecule. TCRdb re-derived calls from the 5' RACE reads in MiXCR, one entry per CDR3 protein. The profile covers about 11,000 distinct CDR3 sequences, with roughly 3.5% appearing a single time and 52% taken by the ten largest. The length of the CDR3 is 17 residues. Germline V gene data show CDR1 as LGHNA and CDR2 as YSLEER. The V and J ends lost 0 bases and 9 bases respectively, with 21 bases between them. Sample time point: sample taken at primary tumor resection. Sequencing of whole RNA from tumor, nontumor lung or frozen PBMC involved no sorting. General study results and limits: Ubiquitous expanded tumor TCRs were observed in blood more at resection than follow-up.

The sample was PBMCs, taken at surgery. This clonotype was sampled from a female donor with early-stage non-small cell lung cancer. The chain has TRBV4-3 and TRBJ2-1, with D possibly being TRBD2 (5 bases). For the CDR3, the DNA is TGCGCCAGCAGCCAAGAACACCCTTCTAGCTCTGGGCCTGAGCAGTTCTTC. This gives the protein CASSQEHPSSSGPEQFF.